The entry below describes one T cell receptor beta chain. Sequenced by immunoSEQ multiplex PCR; TCRdb stores in-frame clones only, minus some. The sample shows a few hundred thousand clones, approximately 85% of them seen only once. The record originates from a study of blood T cell repertoires in COVID-19. Looking at the study overall: There were acute and convalescent COVID-19 samples, and they came from the United States, Italy and Spain. The cDNA or gDNA used as material had been derived from T cells, B-cell-depleted T cells, or PBMCs.

Cohorts were assigned according to the clinical history that participants reported. Recovered participants had two consecutive negative NP/OP PCR tests, healthcare professional clearance, or symptom resolution. The CDR3 contains 16 residues. Germline lookup yields CDR1 SGHNT and CDR2 YYREEE (reference sequence). With 0 bases removed from V and 8 bases from J, the gap between germline ends came to 20 bases. Sequenced sample: PBMCs or T cells enriched from blood (not recorded which). The TCR originated in a woman in her thirties who had recovered from COVID-19. The chain has TRBV5-4 and TRBJ1-2; D ambiguous. The CDR3 is CASSLGVVRHVGGYTF. The CDR3 nucleotides are TGTGCCAGCAGCTTGGGCGTGGTCAGGCACGTCGGAGGCTACACCTTC.